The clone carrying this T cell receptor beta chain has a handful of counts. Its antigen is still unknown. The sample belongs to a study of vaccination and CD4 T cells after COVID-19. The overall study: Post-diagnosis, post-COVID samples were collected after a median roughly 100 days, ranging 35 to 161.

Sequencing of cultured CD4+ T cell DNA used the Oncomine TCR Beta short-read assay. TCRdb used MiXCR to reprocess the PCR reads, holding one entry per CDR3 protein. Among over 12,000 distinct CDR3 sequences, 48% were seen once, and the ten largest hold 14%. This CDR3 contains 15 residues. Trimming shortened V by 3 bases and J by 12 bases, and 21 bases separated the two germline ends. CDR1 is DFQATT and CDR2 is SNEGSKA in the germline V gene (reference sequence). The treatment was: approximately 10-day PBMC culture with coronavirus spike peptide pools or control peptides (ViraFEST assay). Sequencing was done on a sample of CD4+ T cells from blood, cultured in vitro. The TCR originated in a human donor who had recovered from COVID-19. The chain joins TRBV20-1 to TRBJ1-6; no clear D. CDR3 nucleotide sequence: TGCAGTGCTAGCCCTTCTCCGGCCGTTAGCGGACCCCTCCACTTT. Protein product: CSASPSPAVSGPLHF.